This TCR beta chain stems from a study of CD8 T cells in ankylosing spondylitis. Study results and limitations: One TCR beta motif, made up of under ten highly homologous variants, appeared characteristic of ankylosing spondylitis blood. In ankylosing spondylitis patients, matched synovial fluid reportedly showed significant enrichment of disease-linked clones.

The CDR3 is 15 amino acids. Germline CDR1 and CDR2: MNHNS and SASEGT. Trimming shortened V by 1 base and J by 3 bases, and 10 bases separated the two germline ends. This clonotype was observed a handful of times. Its specificity is unknown. For TCR beta, libraries came from quantitative 5'-RACE with molecular barcodes. MiXCR, run by TCRdb on the 5' RACE reads, gives a single entry per CDR3 protein. This sample has a few hundred thousand distinct CDR3 sequences; approximately 11% occur once, and the top ten carry about 6.8%. The rearrangement joins TRBV6-1 to TRBJ1-5; a weak D match, TRBD1 (5 bases). The sequencing sample was made of blood, either unsorted or a sorted T cell fraction (not recorded which). The sequence came from a male donor with ankylosing spondylitis. CDR3 residues: CASSEVQGFNQPQHF. The CDR3 nucleotides are TGTGCCAGCAGTGAAGTGCAGGGCTTCAATCAGCCCCAGCATTTT.